The clone carrying this T cell receptor (beta chain) turned up a few times. Its target is unknown. TCRdb re-derived calls from the reads in MiXCR, one entry per CDR3 protein. The sample lists 300,000 to 400,000 distinct CDR3 sequences, approximately 9.5% occurring once. These data come from a study of T cell repertoires in cytomegalovirus infection. Study information: Public TCR beta signatures were indicative of both CMV infection and a matching HLA type. Study results and limitations: Dominating the ex vivo response were TCR beta clonotypes that were CMV-specific and HLA-C-restricted.

There are 13 residues in the CDR3. V was cut by 2 bases and J by 8 bases, with 7 bases left in between. Per germline, CDR1 MNHEY and CDR2 SVGEGT. Sequencing was carried out using PBMCs. This rearrangement joins TRBV6-2 or TRBV6-3 to TRBJ1-6, with unresolved D. The source is a human donor in good health (CMV status not recorded). Some clones in this sample may be carry-over from other donors' samples. The CDR3 coding sequence is TGTGCCAGCAGTTACCCAGTGGATTCACCCCTCCACTTT. As protein: CASSYPVDSPLHF.